Listed below are T cell receptor beta chains from one sample, sequenced in a study of OX40 agonist ivuxolimab in advanced cancers. Some clones are missing from TCRdb's copy, which holds only in-frame ones; the method was immunoSEQ multiplex PCR. The data contain about 73,000 clones, 92% of them singletons. This sample comprised CD4+ or CD8+ T cells sorted from blood, obtained in a trial of the OX40 agonist ivuxolimab. Receptor source: an adult with an advanced solid tumor such as melanoma, head and neck, liver or kidney cancer. CDR3s include the opening cysteine and the closing phenylalanine or tryptophan. Each record gives: D gene, clone size, J gene, V gene, CDR3 protein, CDR3 DNA. A D gene is named only where the DNA matches it firmly. Size values are once, few and many counts, or a class for expanded clones, and some rows have none.

d_gene: NA
abundance: NA
j_gene: TRBJ1-5
v_gene: TRBV7-9
CDR3aa: CASSSLRFGNQPQHF
CDR3nt: TGTGCCAGCAGCTCCCTCCGTTTCGGCAATCAGCCCCAGCATTTT

d_gene: NA
abundance: NA
j_gene: TRBJ2-6
v_gene: TRBV11-2
CDR3aa: CASSFGRNSGANVLTF
CDR3nt: TGTGCCAGCAGCTTCGGCCGAAACTCTGGGGCCAACGTCCTGACTTTC

d_gene: TRBD2
abundance: NA
j_gene: TRBJ2-5
v_gene: TRBV7-9
CDR3aa: CASTKPGLAGAPPETQYF
CDR3nt: TGTGCCAGCACCAAACCGGGACTAGCGGGGGCCCCCCCCGAGACCCAGTACTTC

d_gene: NA
abundance: NA
j_gene: TRBJ1-1
v_gene: TRBV15
CDR3aa: CATSREGGGGLNTEAFF
CDR3nt: TGTGCCACCAGCAGAGAGGGGGGCGGGGGGTTGAACACTGAAGCTTTCTTT

d_gene: TRBD1
abundance: NA
j_gene: TRBJ1-2
v_gene: TRBV7-9
CDR3aa: CASSMGQGFGYTF
CDR3nt: TGTGCCAGCAGCATGGGACAGGGATTCGGCTACACCTTC

d_gene: NA
abundance: NA
j_gene: TRBJ2-7
v_gene: TRBV6-1
CDR3aa: CASSGGETYEQYF
CDR3nt: TGTGCCAGCAGTGGTGGGGAGACCTACGAGCAGTACTTC

d_gene: NA
abundance: few
j_gene: TRBJ1-4
v_gene: TRBV12-5
CDR3aa: CASGSGPVNEKLFF
CDR3nt: TGTGCTAGTGGGTCCGGGCCCGTTAATGAAAAACTGTTTTTT

d_gene: NA
abundance: NA
j_gene: TRBJ2-2
v_gene: TRBV7-9
CDR3aa: CASRPPGGGTGELFF
CDR3nt: TGTGCCAGCAGGCCCCCCGGGGGCGGCACCGGGGAGCTGTTTTTT

d_gene: NA
abundance: NA
j_gene: TRBJ2-7
v_gene: TRBV13
CDR3aa: CASTLTGTLYEQYF
CDR3nt: TGTGCCAGCACCCTAACCGGGACCCTTTACGAGCAGTACTTC

d_gene: NA
abundance: NA
j_gene: TRBJ1-2
v_gene: TRBV7-9
CDR3aa: CASSLAGGNPYGYTF
CDR3nt: TGTGCCAGCAGCTTAGCGGGGGGGAACCCCTATGGCTACACCTTC

d_gene: NA
abundance: few
j_gene: TRBJ1-5
v_gene: TRBV9
CDR3aa: CASSVGGLQPQHF
CDR3nt: TGTGCCAGCAGCGTAGGGGGACTACAGCCCCAGCATTTT

d_gene: NA
abundance: NA
j_gene: TRBJ2-1
v_gene: TRBV18
CDR3aa: CASSPTEPPNYNEQFF
CDR3nt: TGTGCCAGCTCACCTACAGAACCCCCCAACTACAATGAGCAGTTCTTC

d_gene: NA
abundance: NA
j_gene: TRBJ2-1
v_gene: TRBV7-6
CDR3aa: CASSLSQGRNEQFF
CDR3nt: TGTGCCAGCAGCTTAAGCCAGGGGCGCAATGAGCAGTTCTTC

d_gene: NA
abundance: NA
j_gene: TRBJ2-5
v_gene: TRBV6-5
CDR3aa: CASSTGTAGETQYF
CDR3nt: TGTGCCAGCAGTACCGGGACGGCGGGGGAGACCCAGTACTTC

d_gene: NA
abundance: NA
j_gene: TRBJ2-7
v_gene: TRBV18
CDR3aa: CASSPGGGYEQYF
CDR3nt: TGTGCCAGCTCACCGGGAGGGGGTTACGAGCAGTACTTC

d_gene: TRBD1
abundance: NA
j_gene: TRBJ2-7
v_gene: TRBV13
CDR3aa: CASSGRTGAYEQYF
CDR3nt: TGTGCCAGCAGCGGACGGACAGGGGCCTACGAGCAGTACTTC

d_gene: TRBD1
abundance: NA
j_gene: TRBJ2-2
v_gene: TRBV7-8
CDR3aa: CASKFRQGAHTGELFF
CDR3nt: TGTGCCAGCAAATTCCGACAGGGGGCGCACACCGGGGAGCTGTTTTTT

d_gene: NA
abundance: NA
j_gene: TRBJ2-1
v_gene: TRBV19
CDR3aa: CASSTPEGLSEQFF
CDR3nt: TGTGCCAGTAGTACCCCAGAGGGTCTTAGTGAGCAGTTCTTC

d_gene: NA
abundance: NA
j_gene: TRBJ2-7
v_gene: TRBV11-2
CDR3aa: CASSLDWRLGHEQYF
CDR3nt: TGTGCCAGCAGCTTAGATTGGCGCCTCGGCCACGAGCAGTACTTC

d_gene: NA
abundance: NA
j_gene: TRBJ1-6
v_gene: TRBV5-6
CDR3aa: CASSWGPPYANSPLHF
CDR3nt: TGTGCCAGCAGCTGGGGGCCGCCCTACGCTAATTCACCCCTCCACTTT

d_gene: NA
abundance: NA
j_gene: TRBJ2-1
v_gene: TRBV13
CDR3aa: CASSTPEGSYNEQFF
CDR3nt: TGTGCCAGCAGCACCCCCGAGGGCTCCTACAATGAGCAGTTCTTC

d_gene: TRBD1
abundance: once
j_gene: TRBJ1-5
v_gene: TRBV7-8
CDR3aa: CASSDRLGQGHQPQHF
CDR3nt: TGTGCCAGCAGCGACCGTTTAGGACAGGGGCATCAGCCCCAGCATTTT

d_gene: NA
abundance: once
j_gene: TRBJ2-7
v_gene: TRBV5-8
CDR3aa: CASSLRGFYEQYF
CDR3nt: TGTGCCAGCAGCTTGAGAGGGTTCTACGAGCAGTACTTC

d_gene: TRBD1
abundance: NA
j_gene: TRBJ2-1
v_gene: TRBV6-1
CDR3aa: CASNQPGTGVNEQFF
CDR3nt: TGTGCCAGCAACCAGCCCGGGACAGGGGTCAATGAGCAGTTCTTC

d_gene: NA
abundance: NA
j_gene: TRBJ2-1
v_gene: TRBV27
CDR3aa: CASSLQGAGEQFF
CDR3nt: TGTGCCAGCAGTTTACAAGGTGCGGGGGAGCAGTTCTTC

d_gene: NA
abundance: NA
j_gene: TRBJ2-5
v_gene: TRBV7-8
CDR3aa: CASSPRGGGETQYF
CDR3nt: TGTGCCAGCAGCCCCAGAGGGGGGGGAGAGACCCAGTACTTC

d_gene: TRBD1
abundance: NA
j_gene: TRBJ2-7
v_gene: TRBV30
CDR3aa: CAWSSGTGTYYEQYF
CDR3nt: TGTGCCTGGAGTTCCGGGACAGGGACTTACTACGAGCAGTACTTC